This passage covers 19 T cell receptor beta chains from one sample sequenced in a study of human T cells and chemical hapten exposure. Via MiXCR, TCRdb re-called the RACE reads, giving one row per CDR3 protein. The table shows around 300,000 distinct CDR3 sequences, with around 5.5% occurring only once. Time point in this sample: pre-sensitization, week 0. Treatment: therapeutic diphenylcyclopropenone sensitization with weekly scalp DPC. The source material was whole blood, sampled in connection with sensitization to the hapten diphenylcyclopropenone (DPC). All receptors come from a woman aged 18 to 35 with alopecia areata. Some clones in this sample may be carry-over from other donors' samples.

Notes on this clonotype: The junction differs from germline at one of its ends, possibly a read error. The chain couples TRBV5-1 to TRBJ2-5; D call uncertain. Germline CDR1 and CDR2: SGHRS and YFSETQ. This CDR3 region has 15 residues. This CDR3 is CASSPSAADQGTQYF. The CDR3 nucleotides are TGCGCCAGCAGCCCCTCCGCGGCAGATCAAGGGACCCAGTACTTC.

In this sample, this clonotype turned up many times. The chain carries TRBV12-3 or TRBV12-4 and TRBJ1-4; D perhaps matches TRBD1 (5 bases). V was trimmed by 4 bases and J by 10 bases, leaving 19 bases between them. This CDR3 comprises 15 residues. CDR3 nucleotide sequence: TGTGCCAGCAGTTCTACCGGGACCGGGAGGGGAAAACTGTTTTTT. Translation gives CASSSTGTGRGKLFF.

The rearrangement uses TRBV5-5 and TRBJ2-7, with D tentatively TRBD1 (6 bases). Trimming took off 2 bases at V and 7 bases at J, with 25 bases between the two ends. This CDR3 spans 17 amino acids. CDR1 and CDR2 (germline): SGHKS, YYEKEE (reference sequence). The CDR3: CASSLSSRSQGLREQYF. The CDR3 bases are TGTGCCAGCAGCTTATCGTCAAGATCACAGGGCCTCCGGGAGCAGTACTTC.

V usage is TRBV2 and J usage is TRBJ1-2, with TRBD1 as a possible D gene (5 bases). V gave up 4 bases and J gave up 2 bases, with 5 bases separating them. Germline-derived CDR1 and CDR2 are SNHLY and FYNNEI. The CDR3 covers 12 residues. The CDR3 nucleotides are TGTGCCAGCAGTGCAGGGAACTATGGCTACACCTTC. Protein sequence: CASSAGNYGYTF.

This clonotype has only a few counts. The chain uses TRBV5-6 and TRBJ2-7; 12 bases align to TRBD1. This CDR3 comprises 15 residues. Trimming cost V 4 bases and J 11 bases; bases outside gene matches: 13. From germline, CDR1 is SGHDT and CDR2 YYEEEE. The DNA of the CDR3 is TGTGCCAGCAGCCTAGGATACCGGGACAGGGGGCAGGAGTACTTC. Translation: CASSLGYRDRGQEYF. The full variable domain, rest sourced from reference TRBV5-6 and TRBJ2-7, is DAGVTQSPTHLIKTRGQQVTLRCSPKSGHDTVSWYQQALGQGPQFIFQYYEEEERQRGNFPDRFSGHQFPNYSSELNVNALLLGDSALYLCASSLGYRDRGQEYFGPGTRLTVT.

V is TRBV14 and J is TRBJ1-2; D is undetermined. The germline V gene encodes CDR1 SGHDN and CDR2 FVKESK. Deletions cut 0 bases from V and 4 bases from J, with 9 bases between. This CDR3 is 14 amino acids long. CDR3 coding DNA: TGTGCCAGCAGCCAAGATAGGACTGTCTATGGCTACACCTTC. Amino acids: CASSQDRTVYGYTF.

This clonotype was seen many times. The V call is TRBV7-2, the J call TRBJ1-1; TRBD1 matches at 12 bases. The CDR3 loop spans 17 amino acids. V shed 5 bases, J shed 4 bases, and the junction held 11 bases outside the gene matches. From germline, CDR1 is SGHTA and CDR2 FQGNSA. For the CDR3, the DNA is TGTGCCAGCAGCCCGACCAGGGACAGGGGGCTCGGCACTGAAGCTTTCTTT. It specifies CASSPTRDRGLGTEAFF.

This clonotype occurred many times. The chain is built from TRBV27 and TRBJ1-3; weak D call: TRBD1 (5 bases). The CDR3 is 14 amino acids. The germline V gene encodes CDR1 MNHEY and CDR2 SMNVEV (reference sequence). The V end was cut by 5 bases, the J end by 0 bases, with 8 bases between. CDR3 DNA: TGTGCCAGCAGTGTGACAGCCTCTGGAAACACCATATATTTT. The encoded protein is CASSVTASGNTIYF.

This clonotype came up a few times. V usage is TRBV6-1 and J usage is TRBJ2-1; possibly TRBD1 for D (6 bases). V was shortened by 2 bases and J by 7 bases, with 15 bases between the two germline ends. The CDR3 sequence is 15 residues long. The V gene's germline CDR1 is MNHNS and CDR2 SASEGT. This chain's CDR3 is CASSETLGAGNEQFF. The CDR3 region has the DNA TGTGCCAGCAGTGAAACTTTGGGGGCAGGGAATGAGCAGTTCTTC.

This clonotype was counted at least ten times. This chain links TRBV4-2 with TRBJ2-2; a possible D gene is TRBD1 (6 bases). There are 16 residues in the CDR3. CDR1 LGHNA and CDR2 YNFKEQ come from the germline V gene. Trimming shortened V by 1 base and J by 7 bases, and 16 bases separated the two germline ends. As DNA, the CDR3 is TGTGCCAGCAGCCAAGTTTCAGGGGATGGGGACGGGGAGCTGTTTTTT. Its protein product is CASSQVSGDGDGELFF.

The V and J genes are TRBV18 and TRBJ2-4; perhaps D is TRBD1 or TRBD2 (6 bases each). Trimming left V 2 bases short and J 5 bases short, with 10 bases between. The CDR3 has 14 residues. Germline V gene lookup returns CDR1 KGHSH and CDR2 LQKENI. CDR3 protein: CASSPGGPQNIQYF. CDR3 coding DNA: TGTGCCAGCTCACCAGGGGGGCCTCAAAACATTCAGTACTTC.

This clonotype appeared many times. The V call is TRBV7-4, the J call TRBJ1-5, with D uncertain. In germline, CDR1 is SGHVT, CDR2 SQSDAQ. V was cut by 2 bases and J by 7 bases, with 15 bases left in between. This CDR3 region has 15 residues. CDR3 residues: CASSLILGVSQPQHF. The CDR3 bases are TGTGCCAGCAGCTTAATTCTCGGGGTTTCGCAGCCCCAGCATTTT.

This chain joins TRBV29-1 and TRBJ1-5; tentatively, D is TRBD1 (6 bases). The CDR3 extends over 11 amino acids. CDR1 SQVTM and CDR2 ANQGSEA come from the germline V gene. V shed 1 base and J shed 11 bases, with 9 bases lying between them. The CDR3 nucleotides are TGCAGCGTTGAAGCAGGGGCAGCCCAGCATTTT. This translates into CSVEAGAAQHF.

This clonotype was picked up many times. The chain combines TRBV20-1 with TRBJ2-7; the match to TRBD1 covers 7 bases. Germline CDR1 is DFQATT and CDR2 is SNEGSKA (reference sequence). This CDR3 is 12 amino acids long. V was pared by 6 bases and J by 1 base, with 3 bases of the junction left unmatched. The CDR3 sequence is CSARDRSYEQYF. The CDR3, as DNA: TGCAGTGCACGGGACAGATCCTACGAGCAGTACTTC.

In regard to this clonotype: At one boundary the junction diverges from the germline segment, which might be a read error. The chain carries TRBV7-2 and TRBJ2-6, with D perhaps matching TRBD1 or TRBD2 (5 bases each). CDR1 and CDR2 (germline): SGHTA, FQGNSA. There are 15 residues in the CDR3. CDR3 amino acids: CSSSGGTSGANVLTF. The CDR3 nucleotides are TGTTCCAGCAGCGGTGGGACCTCTGGGGCCAACGTCCTGACTTTC.

This clonotype was counted many times. The chain is built from TRBV25-1 and TRBJ1-1; TRBD1 matches 7 bases. This CDR3 spans 17 amino acids. The V and J ends lost 1 base and 0 bases, in that order; junction bases with no gene match: 8. Germline-derived CDR1 and CDR2 are MGHDK and SYGVNS. The CDR3 DNA is TGTGCCAGCAGTGAATTTTATGGGACAGCCATGAACACTGAAGCTTTCTTT. Translation gives CASSEFYGTAMNTEAFF. The variable domain in full, completed from reference TRBV25-1 and TRBJ1-1, reads EADIYQTPRYLVIGTGKKITLECSQTMGHDKMYWYQQDPGMELHLIHYSYGVNSTEKGDLSSESTVSRIRTEHFPLTLESARPSHTSQYLCASSEFYGTAMNTEAFFGQGTRLTVV.

There are many counts of this clonotype. Here the CDR3 DNA reads TGCAGTGCTAGGGTAGGGGCATACTCCTACGAGCAGTACTTC. This sequence encodes CSARVGAYSYEQYF. The chain employs TRBV20-1 and TRBJ2-7; possibly TRBD1 for D (5 bases). Germline-derived CDR1 and CDR2 are DFQATT and SNEGSKA (reference sequence). The CDR3 runs to 14 residues. Trimming left V 3 bases short and J 0 bases short, with 12 bases between.

The table lists this clonotype with a few counts. This chain uses TRBV18 with TRBJ1-3; D not resolved. Trimming cost V 2 bases and J 0 bases, with 8 bases left between them. This CDR3 contains 15 residues. Germline values: CDR1 KGHSH, CDR2 LQKENI. CDR3 coding DNA: TGTGCCAGCTCACCAGAAGCTTACTCTGGAAACACCATATATTTT. It codes for CASSPEAYSGNTIYF.

This clonotype has at least ten counts. This chain uses TRBV7-6 with TRBJ2-7, with 10 bases identical to TRBD2. J lost 3 bases, V lost 4 bases, and 3 bases had no gene match. CDR3 length equals 14 residues. Germline-derived CDR1 and CDR2 are SGHVS and FNYEAQ. The CDR3 DNA reads TGTGCCAGCAGCTCCCTAGCGGGGGACTACGAGCAGTACTTC. Its protein product is CASSSLAGDYEQYF.